This TCR beta chain was obtained from a study of beta chain features in type 1 diabetes. CDR3 length: 14 amino acids. CDR1 SGHAT and CDR2 FQNNGV come from the germline V gene. Germline trimming cut 5 bases from V and 1 base from J; bases unmatched to any gene: 1. Isolated RNA was reverse transcribed in full, so expressed TCRB transcripts were sequenced. Here immunoSEQ multiplex PCR was the method, and the copy in TCRdb shows in-frame clones only, minus some. The table has a few hundred thousand clones, about 14% seen once. As concerns this clone: Its antigen is currently unknown.

Findings and limits, study-wide: Possibly, sequencing cDNA over-represented cells that had high TCR expression levels. Within each of all four CD4+ subsets, Type 1 diabetes patients had TCRB CDR3s that were moderately but significantly shorter.

The TCR originated in a man aged 25 to 40 with type 1 diabetes. The sequenced sample consisted of naive CD4+ T cells from blood. The chain links TRBV11-2 to TRBJ2-2; TRBD1 agrees at 7 bases. The CDR3 nucleotides read TGTGCCAGCAGCCGGGACAGGAACACCGGGGAGCTGTTTTTT. Its protein product is CASSRDRNTGELFF.